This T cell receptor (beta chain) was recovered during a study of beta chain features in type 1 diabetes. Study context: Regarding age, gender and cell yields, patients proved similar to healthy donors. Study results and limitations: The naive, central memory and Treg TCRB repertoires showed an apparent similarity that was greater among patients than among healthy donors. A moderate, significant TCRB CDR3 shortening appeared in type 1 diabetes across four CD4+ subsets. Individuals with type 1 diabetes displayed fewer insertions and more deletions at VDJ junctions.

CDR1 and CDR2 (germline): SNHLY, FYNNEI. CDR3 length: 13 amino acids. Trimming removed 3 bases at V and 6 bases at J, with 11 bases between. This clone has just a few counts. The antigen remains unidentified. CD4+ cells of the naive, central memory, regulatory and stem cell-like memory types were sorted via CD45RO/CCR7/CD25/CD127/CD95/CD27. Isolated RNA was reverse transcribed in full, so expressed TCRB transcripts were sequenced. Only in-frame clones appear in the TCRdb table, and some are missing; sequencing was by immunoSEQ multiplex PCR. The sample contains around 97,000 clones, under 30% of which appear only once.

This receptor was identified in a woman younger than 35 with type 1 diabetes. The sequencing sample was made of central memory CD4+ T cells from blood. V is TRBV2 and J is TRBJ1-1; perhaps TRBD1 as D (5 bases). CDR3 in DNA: TGTGCCAGCAGTGATCCAGGGTGGTCTGAAGCTTTCTTT. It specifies CASSDPGWSEAFF.